One and the same sample provided the 29 T cell receptor beta chains below, sequenced in a study of T cell responses to AZD1222 COVID-19 vaccine. Generated by immunoSEQ multiplex PCR, the TCRdb table keeps only in-frame clones and is missing some. The sample shows fewer than 65,000 clones, 80% to 90% of them seen only once. This sample comprised peripheral blood, obtained on day 0 of AZD1222 vaccination. All receptors come from an adult in good health.

A note on this clone: The same CDR3 also results from other DNA sequences found in this sample. V gene TRBV7-2 combines with J gene TRBJ1-2, with a possible D match to TRBD1 (6 bases). Per the germline V gene, CDR1 is SGHTA and CDR2 is FQGNSA. V was shortened by 6 bases and J by 1 base, with 9 bases between the two germline ends. This CDR3 contains 13 residues. CDR3 sequence reads: CASSGQLNYGYTF. Here the CDR3 DNA reads TGTGCCAGCAGTGGACAGCTTAACTATGGCTACACCTTC.

The J gene is TRBJ2-7, the V gene TRBV19; D perhaps matches TRBD1 (7 bases). V was clipped by 5 bases and J by 4 bases, with 12 bases between them. The CDR3 spans 13 residues. Germline CDR1 and CDR2: LNHDA and SQIVND (reference sequence). The CDR3 loop is CASSPEGAYEQYF. Written as DNA, the CDR3 is TGTGCCAGTAGTCCGGAGGGGGCGTACGAGCAGTACTTC.

The rearrangement uses TRBV5-6 and TRBJ1-3; D gene unclear. This CDR3 region has 15 residues. V dropped 0 bases and J dropped 0 bases, with 7 bases sitting between them. The V gene's germline CDR1 is SGHDT and CDR2 YYEEEE. The CDR3 sequence: CASSLAPSSGNTIYF. The CDR3 nucleotides read TGTGCCAGCAGCTTGGCCCCGAGCTCTGGAAACACCATATATTTT. Drawing the rest from reference TRBV5-6 and TRBJ1-3, the complete variable domain is DAGVTQSPTHLIKTRGQQVTLRCSPKSGHDTVSWYQQALGQGPQFIFQYYEEEERQRGNFPDRFSGHQFPNYSSELNVNALLLGDSALYLCASSLAPSSGNTIYFGEGSWLTVV.

The rearrangement uses TRBV19 and TRBJ1-1; no clear D gene. Germline-derived CDR1 and CDR2 are LNHDA and SQIVND (reference sequence). V gave up 7 bases and J gave up 2 bases, with 14 bases separating them. The CDR3 is 14 residues long. The CDR3 loop is CASTRFRTNTEAFF. The CDR3 DNA is TGTGCCAGTACCCGCTTTCGCACTAACACTGAAGCTTTCTTT.

V usage is TRBV5-6 and J usage is TRBJ1-6; D is unresolved. V lost 2 bases and J 0 bases, leaving 15 bases between the germline ends. The germline V gene has CDR1 SGHDT and CDR2 YYEEEE. The CDR3 consists of 18 residues. CDR3 DNA sequence: TGTGCCAGCAGCTTATTGACGTCCGAGAGCTCCTATAATTCACCCCTCCACTTT. Protein: CASSLLTSESSYNSPLHF.

The V call is TRBV19, the J call TRBJ2-7, with D maybe TRBD1 (6 bases). Between the trimmed V and J ends, which lost 5 bases and 3 bases, there was a span of 17 bases. The CDR3 covers 15 residues. Germline loops: CDR1 LNHDA, CDR2 SQIVND (reference sequence). CDR3 nucleotides: TGTGCCAGTAGTCCTCATGTACAGGGCGTCTACGAGCAGTACTTC. Protein product: CASSPHVQGVYEQYF.

This clone was seen just once. This chain connects TRBV7-2 to TRBJ2-7, with D perhaps matching TRBD2 (6 bases). CDR1 and CDR2 (germline): SGHTA, FQGNSA. V shed 5 bases and J shed 3 bases, with 17 bases lying between them. This CDR3 comprises 15 residues. CDR3 sequence reads: CASSQTLAGGYEQYF. As DNA, the CDR3 is TGTGCCAGCAGCCAAACTTTAGCCGGGGGCTACGAGCAGTACTTC.

The V and J genes are TRBV5-1 and TRBJ2-1; 8 nucleotides agree with TRBD1. CDR1 SGHRS and CDR2 YFSETQ come from the germline V gene. This CDR3 has 16 amino acids. Trimming removed 4 bases from V and 6 bases from J; junction bases left unmatched: 12. The CDR3 region is CASSTLGQGSGNEQFF. In nucleotides, the CDR3 is TGCGCCAGCAGCACACTAGGACAGGGAAGTGGCAATGAGCAGTTCTTC. Combining the CDR3 with reference TRBV5-1 and TRBJ2-1 gives the whole variable domain KAGVTQTPRYLIKTRGQQVTLSCSPISGHRSVSWYQQTPGQGLQFLFEYFSETQRNKGNFPGRFSGRQFSNSRSEMNVSTLELGDSALYLCASSTLGQGSGNEQFFGPGTRLTVL.

The V and J genes are TRBV25-1 and TRBJ1-4, with a possible D match to TRBD1 (6 bases). The CDR3 sequence is 12 residues long. V was cut by 7 bases and J by 7 bases, with 10 bases left in between. CDR1 is MGHDK, CDR2 SYGVNS, per germline. CDR3 sequence reads: CASKGVGEKLFF. The CDR3 DNA is TGTGCCAGCAAGGGGGTTGGTGAAAAACTGTTTTTT. Full variable domain (missing parts from reference TRBV25-1 and TRBJ1-4): EADIYQTPRYLVIGTGKKITLECSQTMGHDKMYWYQQDPGMELHLIHYSYGVNSTEKGDLSSESTVSRIRTEHFPLTLESARPSHTSQYLCASKGVGEKLFFGSGTQLSVL.

This clone has only a few counts. The J gene is TRBJ2-2, the V gene TRBV7-8, with 9 positions matching TRBD2. V shed 5 bases and J 5 bases; nucleotides not matched to a gene: 12. This CDR3 is built from 17 residues. CDR1 and CDR2 (germline): SGHVS, FQNEAQ. The chain's CDR3 is CASSPGGIAGVTGELFF. The CDR3 DNA reads as TGTGCCAGCAGCCCTGGGGGAATAGCGGGGGTAACCGGGGAGCTGTTTTTT.

The chain couples TRBV11-2 to TRBJ2-7, with TRBD1 identical over 9 bases. Trimming removed 5 bases from V and 2 bases from J; junction bases left unmatched: 10. The CDR3 is made up of 16 amino acids. The germline V gene has CDR1 SGHAT and CDR2 FQNNGV. CDR3 DNA sequence: TGTGCCAGCAGCCAGAGCCCTGGACAGGGGCCCTACGAGCAGTACTTC. This gives the protein CASSQSPGQGPYEQYF. The full variable domain, with the rest looked up from reference TRBV11-2 and TRBJ2-7, is EAGVAQSPRYKIIEKRQSVAFWCNPISGHATLYWYQQILGQGPKLLIQFQNNGVVDDSQLPKDRFSAERLKGVDSTLKIQPAKLEDSAVYLCASSQSPGQGPYEQYFGPGTRLTVT.

This clone has a single count. The chain is built from TRBV9 and TRBJ1-1; D ambiguous. Germline V lookup: CDR1 SGDLS, CDR2 YYNGEE. Trimming took off 0 bases at V and 2 bases at J, with 5 bases between the two ends. This CDR3 is 13 amino acids long. The CDR3 loop reads CASSVAFNTEAFF. The CDR3, as DNA: TGTGCCAGCAGCGTAGCTTTTAACACTGAAGCTTTCTTT.

V and J are TRBV6-1 and TRBJ2-4, with 8 bases that match TRBD1. J gave up 0 bases and V 4 bases, and 5 bases lay outside the gene matches. The germline V gene has CDR1 MNHNS and CDR2 SASEGT. The CDR3 has 16 amino acids. CDR3 region: CASSAGGPLAKNIQYF. CDR3 coding DNA: TGTGCCAGCAGTGCAGGGGGCCCCCTAGCCAAAAACATTCAGTACTTC.

The chain uses TRBV29-1 and TRBJ1-1; D is uncertain. Germline lookup yields CDR1 SQVTM and CDR2 ANQGSEA. The length of the CDR3 is 16 residues. V lost 1 base to trimming and J lost 1 base, with 16 bases between them. The CDR3 nucleotides are TGCAGCGTTGAAGGCCGCACTAAGACGGGGAACACTGAAGCTTTCTTT. It encodes CSVEGRTKTGNTEAFF.

V gene TRBV27 combines with J gene TRBJ1-1; D not certain. Trimming pared 0 bases from V and 2 bases from J, leaving 10 bases between. Germline assignment: CDR1 MNHEY and CDR2 SMNVEV (reference sequence). This CDR3 is 15 amino acids long. This CDR3 reads CASSLSRAANTEAFF. CDR3 sequence (DNA): TGTGCCAGCAGTTTATCTCGGGCCGCCAACACTGAAGCTTTCTTT.

J is TRBJ2-1 and V is TRBV9; D possibly corresponds to TRBD2 (6 bases). There are 17 residues in the CDR3. Between the trimmed V and J ends, which lost 3 bases and 3 bases, there was a span of 19 bases. Per the germline V gene, CDR1 is SGDLS and CDR2 is YYNGEE. The CDR3 reads CASSASFVADRYNEQFF. The CDR3 bases are TGTGCCAGCAGCGCCTCATTTGTAGCGGACCGCTACAATGAGCAGTTCTTC.

The chain links TRBV6-5 to TRBJ1-6; a possible D gene is TRBD1 (6 bases). The CDR3 is 13 amino acids. V dropped 10 bases and J dropped 6 bases, with 13 bases sitting between them. Germline CDR1 reads MNHEY; CDR2 reads SVGAGI. Here the CDR3 reads CATQGQGNSPLHF. CDR3 coding DNA: TGTGCCACCCAGGGGCAGGGTAATTCACCCCTCCACTTT.

Notes on this clone: This CDR3 is also generated by other DNA sequences in the sample. This rearrangement joins TRBV6-5 to TRBJ1-1; a weak D match, TRBD1 (5 bases). V lost 7 bases and J lost 4, with 10 bases in between. The CDR3 has 12 residues. Germline values: CDR1 MNHEY, CDR2 SVGAGI. CDR3 DNA sequence: TGTGCCAGCAAGAAGGGGACCACTGAAGCTTTCTTT. This sequence encodes CASKKGTTEAFF.

The chain combines TRBV27 with TRBJ1-6; the match to TRBD1 covers 9 bases. After removal of 5 bases from V and 9 bases from J, the junction contained 14 bases not matched to a gene. Germline V gene sequence: CDR1 MNHEY, CDR2 SMNVEV (reference sequence). This CDR3 has 17 amino acids. In nucleotides, the CDR3 is TGTGCCAGCAGTACCCTAATAACCCGGGACAGGGCTTCACCCCTCCACTTT. It codes for CASSTLITRDRASPLHF.

This rearrangement joins TRBV4-1 to TRBJ2-1; 11 bases are shared with TRBD2. This CDR3 is built from 16 residues. V shed 0 bases and J 11 bases; nucleotides not matched to a gene: 9. The V gene's germline CDR1 is MGHRA and CDR2 YSYEKL. The CDR3 protein is CASSQEGTSGPGKQFF. For the CDR3, the DNA is TGCGCCAGCAGCCAAGAAGGGACTAGCGGTCCAGGGAAGCAGTTCTTC.

The chain uses TRBV10-3 and TRBJ2-1; 7 bases fit TRBD2. In germline, CDR1 is ENHRY, CDR2 SYGVKD. This CDR3 region has 15 residues. V lost 2 bases to trimming and J lost 9 bases; unmatched junction nucleotides: 10. The CDR3 DNA reads as TGTGCCATCAGTGAGGAGTGGGACTATCCCGGTGAGCAGTTCTTC. It encodes CAISEEWDYPGEQFF.

This sequence joins TRBV5-4 and TRBJ2-4; maybe TRBD1 (6 bases). Trimming cost V 5 bases and J 1 base, with 10 bases left between them. Germline loops: CDR1 SGHNT, CDR2 YYREEE (reference sequence). The CDR3 length is 14 residues. CDR3 bases: TGTGCCAGCAGGAGGGACACCGCCAAAAACATTCAGTACTTC. Protein product: CASRRDTAKNIQYF. The full variable domain, in which reference TRBV5-4 and TRBJ2-4 provide the parts outside the CDR3, is ETGVTQSPTHLIKTRGQQVTLRCSSQSGHNTVSWYQQALGQGPQFIFQYYREEENGRGNFPPRFSGLQFPNYSSELNVNALELDDSALYLCASRRDTAKNIQYFGAGTRLSVL.

The rearrangement joins TRBV4-3 to TRBJ1-5; D not certain. The CDR3 loop spans 15 amino acids. Germline V gene sequence: CDR1 LGHNA, CDR2 YSLEER. The V and J ends lost 3 bases and 2 bases respectively, with 11 bases between them. CDR3 amino acids: CASSQIVGGNQPQHF. As DNA, the CDR3 is TGCGCCAGCAGCCAGATAGTTGGGGGCAATCAGCCCCAGCATTTT.

The V and J genes are TRBV19 and TRBJ1-2, with D unclear. The V gene lost 6 bases and the J gene lost 4 bases, with 21 bases spanning the gap. CDR1 and CDR2 from the germline V gene are LNHDA and SQIVND (reference sequence). The CDR3 runs 16 residues. The CDR3, as DNA: TGTGCCAGTAGCGCAGACACCCAATCCCCTTTCTATGGCTACACCTTC. This codes for CASSADTQSPFYGYTF. The full variable domain, with the rest looked up from reference TRBV19 and TRBJ1-2, is DGGITQSPKYLFRKEGQNVTLSCEQNLNHDAMYWYRQDPGQGLRLIYYSQIVNDFQKGDIAEGYSVSREKKESFPLTVTSAQKNPTAFYLCASSADTQSPFYGYTFGSGTRLTVV.

The chain employs TRBV24-1 and TRBJ2-1, with D tentatively TRBD1 (5 bases). Per the germline V gene, CDR1 is KGHDR and CDR2 is SFDVKD. Trimming took 4 bases from V and 2 from J, leaving 11 bases between them. The CDR3 totals 15 residues. The CDR3 sequence: CATSDPGQAYNEQFF. The DNA for the CDR3 is TGTGCCACCAGTGACCCAGGACAAGCCTACAATGAGCAGTTCTTC.

The chain combines TRBV28 with TRBJ2-3, with 10 bases fitting TRBD1. This CDR3 is 17 amino acids long. V was pared by 6 bases and J by 4 bases, with 13 bases of the junction left unmatched. CDR1 is MDHEN, CDR2 SYDVKM, per germline. The CDR3 spells CASSPRDRGRGPDTQYF. CDR3 DNA: TGTGCCAGCAGCCCCAGGGACAGGGGTAGGGGGCCAGATACGCAGTATTTT.

The sample holds one count of this clone. This sequence joins TRBV7-8 and TRBJ2-5; D gene unclear. CDR1 and CDR2 (germline): SGHVS, FQNEAQ. The CDR3 runs 13 residues. Trimming stripped 3 bases from V and 2 bases from J, with 7 bases between. As DNA, the CDR3 is TGTGCCAGCAGCTTTAGCCCTCAAGAGACCCAGTACTTC. Amino acids: CASSFSPQETQYF. Combining the CDR3 with reference TRBV7-8 and TRBJ2-5 gives the whole variable domain GAGVSQSPRYKVAKRGQDVALRCDPISGHVSLFWYQQALGQGPEFLTYFQNEAQLDKSGLPSDRFFAERPEGSVSTLKIQRTQQEDSAVYLCASSFSPQETQYFGPGTRLLVL.

The chain couples TRBV19 to TRBJ2-7; weak D call: TRBD2 (5 bases). The CDR3 has 12 amino acids. V lost 4 bases and J lost 7, with 11 bases in between. Germline assignment: CDR1 LNHDA and CDR2 SQIVND (reference sequence). The CDR3 DNA reads TGTGCCAGTAGTAGGGTAGGAGGAGAGCAGTACTTC. This translates into CASSRVGGEQYF.

The chain combines TRBV5-1 with TRBJ2-2; 8 nucleotides line up with TRBD2. J was trimmed by 6 bases and V by 4 bases; bases with no gene match: 8. The germline V gene has CDR1 SGHRS and CDR2 YFSETQ. CDR3 length: 15 amino acids. The CDR3 DNA follows: TGCGCCAGCAGCCAGGGACTAGGGGGAGCCGGGGAGCTGTTTTTT. It specifies CASSQGLGGAGELFF. The full variable domain, in which reference TRBV5-1 and TRBJ2-2 provide the parts outside the CDR3, is KAGVTQTPRYLIKTRGQQVTLSCSPISGHRSVSWYQQTPGQGLQFLFEYFSETQRNKGNFPGRFSGRQFSNSRSEMNVSTLELGDSALYLCASSQGLGGAGELFFGEGSRLTVL.